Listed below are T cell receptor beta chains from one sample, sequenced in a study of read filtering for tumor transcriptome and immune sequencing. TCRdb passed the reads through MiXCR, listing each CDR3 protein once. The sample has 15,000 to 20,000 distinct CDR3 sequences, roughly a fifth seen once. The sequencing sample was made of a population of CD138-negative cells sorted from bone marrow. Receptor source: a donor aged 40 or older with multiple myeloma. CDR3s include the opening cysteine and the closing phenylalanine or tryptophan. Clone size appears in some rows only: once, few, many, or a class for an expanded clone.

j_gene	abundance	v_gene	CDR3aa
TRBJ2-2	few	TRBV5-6	CASGYPGGTGELFF
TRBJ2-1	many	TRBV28	CATRGRAGKGDEQFF
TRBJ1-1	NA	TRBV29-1	CSVVLPRGSSEAFF
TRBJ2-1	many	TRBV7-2	CASSARGQIINNEQFF
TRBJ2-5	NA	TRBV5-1	CASSGGLDYETQYF
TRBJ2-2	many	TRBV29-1	CSVPGRGGSGELFF
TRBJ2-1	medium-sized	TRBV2	CASSEFTSGFYNEQFF
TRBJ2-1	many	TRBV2	CASTLGTSGDKPYNEQFF
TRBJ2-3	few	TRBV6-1	CASATGRTDTQYF
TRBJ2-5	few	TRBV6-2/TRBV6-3	CASSRDSQETQYF
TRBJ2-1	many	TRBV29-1	CSVEGAGGVNEQFF
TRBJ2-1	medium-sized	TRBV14	CARRRPGGNEQFF
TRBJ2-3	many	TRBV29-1	CSVEASGKPDTQYF
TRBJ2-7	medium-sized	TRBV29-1	CSVGGDLRSYEQYF
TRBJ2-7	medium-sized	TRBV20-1	CSARDPKREYAEQYF
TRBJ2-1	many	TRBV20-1	CSAPQRDGSYNEQFF
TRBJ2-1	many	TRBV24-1	CAAAGGGRGPKGNEQFF
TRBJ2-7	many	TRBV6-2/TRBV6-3	CASSYSWTSNEQYF
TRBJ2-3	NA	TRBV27	CASSPAHSTDTQYF
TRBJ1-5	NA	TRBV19	CASTRRGDSNQPQHF
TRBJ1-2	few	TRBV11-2	CASSLDGGGGDGYTF
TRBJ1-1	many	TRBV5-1	CASSLVINTEAFF
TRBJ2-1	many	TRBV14	CASSPGANEQFF
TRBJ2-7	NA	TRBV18	CASSPGTGGYEQYF
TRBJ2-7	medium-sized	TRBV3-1	CASSPASGSYEQYF
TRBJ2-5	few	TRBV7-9	CASRRGQGTRQTQYF
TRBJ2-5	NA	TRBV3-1	CASSQGAQLAGVLETQYF
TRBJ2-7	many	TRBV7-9	CASSHSGRLSYEQYF
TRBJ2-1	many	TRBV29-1	CSADRYNEQFF
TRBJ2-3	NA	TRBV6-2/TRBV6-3	CASSRLAGGRDTQYF
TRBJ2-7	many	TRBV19	CASSMTGSSEQYF
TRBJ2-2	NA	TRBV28	CASSFIDGNTGELFF
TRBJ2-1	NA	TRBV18	CASSPGTGYNEQFF
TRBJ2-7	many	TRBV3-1	CASSEVGQVHEQYF
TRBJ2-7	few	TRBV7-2	CASSLVRDALYEQYF
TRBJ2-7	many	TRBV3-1	CASSLTGTSSYEQYF
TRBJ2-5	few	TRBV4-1	CASSQVLGETQYF
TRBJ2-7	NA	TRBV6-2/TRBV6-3	CASSYIGLVPRYEQYF
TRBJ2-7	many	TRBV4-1	CASSHPSSYEQYF
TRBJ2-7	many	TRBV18	CASSPPGNYEQYF
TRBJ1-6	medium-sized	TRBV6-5	CASGRDRPAYNSPLHF
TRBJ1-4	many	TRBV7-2	CASSLARSEGKLFF
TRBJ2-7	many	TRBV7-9	CASSRDESGEQYF
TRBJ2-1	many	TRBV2	CASSAGTSMNEQFF
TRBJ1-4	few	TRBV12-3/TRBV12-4	CASSLASLNEKLFF
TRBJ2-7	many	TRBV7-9	CASSDRNGQGTNEQYF
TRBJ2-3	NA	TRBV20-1	CSAWAGGGKFTDTQYF
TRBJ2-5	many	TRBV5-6	CASSLAGTQYF
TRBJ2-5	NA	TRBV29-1	CSAETSGQETQYF
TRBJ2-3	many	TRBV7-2	CASSPGQATDTQYF
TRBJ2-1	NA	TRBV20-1	CSARGAGAQGGGQFF
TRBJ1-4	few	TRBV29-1	CSAKTGGSTNEKLFF
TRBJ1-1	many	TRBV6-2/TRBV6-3	CASSSLARNTEAFF
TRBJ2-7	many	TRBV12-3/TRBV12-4	CASSLAGSSYEQYF
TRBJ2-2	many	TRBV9	CASSATSGSNTGELFF